The 18 T cell receptor beta chains below all came from one sample that was sequenced in a study of blood T cell repertoires in COVID-19. The assay was immunoSEQ multiplex PCR, and TCRdb's table has in-frame clones only and misses some. The sample holds roughly 200,000 clones, 88% seen once. The sample was peripheral blood. All receptors come from a man younger than 35 with active or convalescent COVID-19.

CDR3 nucleotide sequence: TGTGCCAGCAGCGCGAGACAGGGGGCAAATCAGCCCCAGCATTTT. Amino acid sequence: CASSARQGANQPQHF. V is TRBV7-8 and J is TRBJ1-5; 10 nucleotides match TRBD1. Trimming removed 5 bases from V and 4 bases from J; junction bases left unmatched: 5. Germline V gives CDR1 SGHVS, CDR2 FQNEAQ. CDR3 length: 15 amino acids.

V and J are TRBV10-1 and TRBJ2-5; maybe TRBD2 (6 bases). The CDR3 is 13 residues long. Germline V gives CDR1 WNHNN, CDR2 SYGVQD (reference sequence). V was clipped by 2 bases and J by 4 bases, with 8 bases between them. CDR3 protein: CASSEGGTETQYF. Written as DNA, the CDR3 is TGCGCCAGCAGTGAGGGGGGGACAGAGACCCAGTACTTC.

This sequence joins TRBV5-1 and TRBJ2-1; D is perhaps TRBD2 (6 bases). This CDR3 has 13 residues. V was cut by 0 bases and J by 6 bases, with 7 bases left in between. Germline V CDR1 and CDR2: SGHRS, YFSETQ. The DNA for the CDR3 is TGCGCCAGCAGCTTGGGACTAGTCAATGAGCAGTTCTTC. Amino acids: CASSLGLVNEQFF.

The chain uses TRBV19 and TRBJ1-2; D remains ambiguous. Between the trimmed V and J ends, which lost 1 base and 6 bases, there was a span of 9 bases. Germline assignment: CDR1 LNHDA and CDR2 SQIVND (reference sequence). The CDR3 extends over 13 amino acids. The CDR3 coding sequence is TGTGCCAGTAGTATAGGACCAGGCAATGGCTACACCTTC. It is translated as CASSIGPGNGYTF. The variable domain in full, completed from reference TRBV19 and TRBJ1-2, reads DGGITQSPKYLFRKEGQNVTLSCEQNLNHDAMYWYRQDPGQGLRLIYYSQIVNDFQKGDIAEGYSVSREKKESFPLTVTSAQKNPTAFYLCASSIGPGNGYTFGSGTRLTVV.

The chain has TRBV19 and TRBJ2-7, with D possibly matching TRBD2 (6 bases). V dropped 2 bases and J dropped 4 bases, with 12 bases sitting between them. This CDR3 has 14 amino acids. Germline V gives CDR1 LNHDA, CDR2 SQIVND (reference sequence). The CDR3 here is CASSISRDGYEQYF. In DNA form, the CDR3 reads TGTGCCAGTAGTATATCGCGGGACGGGTACGAGCAGTACTTC.

The rearrangement joins TRBV12-3 or TRBV12-4 to TRBJ2-7; TRBD1 agrees at 9 bases. This CDR3 is built from 13 residues. Losses at the gene ends were 5 bases for V and 5 bases for J; bases not matched to a gene: 4. As DNA, the CDR3 is TGTGCCAGCAGTCTTACAGGGGGCAACGAGCAGTACTTC. This encodes CASSLTGGNEQYF.

The genes are TRBV19 and TRBJ2-3; 14 positions match TRBD2. The germline V gene has CDR1 LNHDA and CDR2 SQIVND (reference sequence). The V and J ends lost 4 bases and 3 bases, in that order; junction bases with no gene match: 3. This CDR3 is 16 amino acids long. CDR3 sequence: CASSTGTSGRTDTQYF. The CDR3 bases are TGTGCCAGTAGTACAGGGACTAGCGGGAGAACAGATACGCAGTATTTT. The full variable domain, with the rest looked up from reference TRBV19 and TRBJ2-3, is DGGITQSPKYLFRKEGQNVTLSCEQNLNHDAMYWYRQDPGQGLRLIYYSQIVNDFQKGDIAEGYSVSREKKESFPLTVTSAQKNPTAFYLCASSTGTSGRTDTQYFGPGTRLTVL.

The chain recombines TRBV19 with TRBJ1-1; D ambiguous. Germline values: CDR1 LNHDA, CDR2 SQIVND (reference sequence). The CDR3 is made up of 13 amino acids. Trimming took 5 bases from V and 3 from J, leaving 10 bases between them. The CDR3 nucleotides read TGTGCCAGTAGTCGGCAGAGCGACACTGAAGCTTTCTTT. The encoded protein is CASSRQSDTEAFF.

The V call is TRBV29-1, the J call TRBJ1-4; maybe TRBD1 (5 bases). The ends were cut back, 6 bases at V and 12 bases at J, with 17 bases in the middle. This CDR3 has 12 residues. CDR1 and CDR2 (germline): SQVTM, ANQGSEA. CDR3: CSVAGRDGELFF. The CDR3 coding sequence is TGCAGCGTCGCGGGGAGGGACGGCGAACTGTTTTTT.

As concerns this clone: Germline is not matched at one junction end, which may reflect a read error. The rearrangement links TRBV6-1 to TRBJ1-3; 7 nucleotides align to TRBD1. The CDR3 length is 11 residues. The germline CDR1 and CDR2 sequences are MNHNS and SASEGT. The CDR3 region is CASSESERQGF. DNA for the CDR3: TGTGCCAGCAGTGAAAGTGAGAGACAGGGCTTT.

The chain has TRBV27 and TRBJ2-3; 12 bases map to TRBD2. Germline V gene sequence: CDR1 MNHEY, CDR2 SMNVEV (reference sequence). V lost 0 bases, J lost 2 bases, and 3 bases stayed unmatched. This CDR3 is built from 17 residues. The CDR3 DNA reads TGTGCCAGCAGTTTATCCCTAGCGGGGGGGATCACAGATACGCAGTATTTT. Translation: CASSLSLAGGITDTQYF.

The chain is built from TRBV12-5 and TRBJ2-3; D is unresolved. Germline loops: CDR1 LGHNT, CDR2 FRNRAP. The ends were cut back, 0 bases at V and 6 bases at J, with 10 bases in the middle. CDR3 length equals 14 residues. The CDR3 loop reads CASGLVNSLDTQYF. The CDR3 DNA reads TGTGCTAGTGGTTTGGTTAACTCACTGGATACGCAGTATTTT.

The chain combines TRBV14 with TRBJ2-1, with D possibly matching TRBD2 (5 bases). This CDR3 spans 15 amino acids. Trimming left V 1 base short and J 3 bases short, with 10 bases between. Germline V CDR1 and CDR2: SGHDN, FVKESK. This CDR3 is CASSQGGSVYNEQFF. The CDR3 DNA is TGTGCCAGCAGCCAAGGTGGGAGTGTCTACAATGAGCAGTTCTTC.

The V and J genes are TRBV29-1 and TRBJ2-1, with 8 bases that match TRBD2. The CDR3 contains 13 residues. J was trimmed by 4 bases and V by 7 bases; bases with no gene match: 6. Germline V lookup: CDR1 SQVTM, CDR2 ANQGSEA. CDR3 region: CSARAGAYNEQFF. CDR3 DNA sequence: TGCAGCGCCCGAGCGGGAGCTTACAATGAGCAGTTCTTC.

The chain combines TRBV29-1 with TRBJ2-1, with TRBD1 matching over 9 bases. Germline CDR1 SQVTM, CDR2 ANQGSEA. J lost 9 bases, V lost 4 bases, and 7 bases had no gene match. The CDR3 runs 13 residues. The CDR3 DNA sequence: TGCAGCGTTGGCCGGGACAGGGATGGTGAGCAGTTCTTC. Protein sequence: CSVGRDRDGEQFF.

V usage is TRBV10-2 and J usage is TRBJ1-5; D not resolved. Germline CDR1 reads WSHSY; CDR2 reads SAAADI. The CDR3 covers 13 residues. Trimming removed 4 bases from V and 5 bases from J, with 9 bases in between. This chain's CDR3 is CASSAQSDQPQHF. The CDR3 region has the DNA TGCGCCAGCAGTGCTCAGTCTGATCAGCCCCAGCATTTT.

The rearrangement links TRBV6-6 to TRBJ2-3; D might be TRBD2 (6 bases). Per the germline V gene, CDR1 is MNHNY and CDR2 is SVGAGI (reference sequence). Trimming stripped 2 bases from V and 0 bases from J, with 9 bases between. The CDR3 is 15 residues long. The CDR3 spells CASSYVSGSTDTQYF. CDR3 nucleotides: TGTGCCAGCAGTTACGTGAGCGGGAGCACAGATACGCAGTATTTT.

CDR3 protein: CASSTDRSNNQPQHF. As DNA, the CDR3 is TGTGCCAGTAGTACGGACAGATCCAACAATCAGCCCCAGCATTTT. The chain links TRBV19 to TRBJ1-5, with D perhaps matching TRBD1 (6 bases). The germline gives CDR1 LNHDA, CDR2 SQIVND (reference sequence). Trimming pared 4 bases from V and 3 bases from J, leaving 13 bases between. CDR3 length: 15 residues.